The 26 T cell receptor beta chains below all came from one sample that was sequenced in a study of a mutant IDH1 vaccine in newly diagnosed glioma. The time point here: baseline, week 1 (first vaccination visit). The treatment: pre-vaccination baseline after standard-of-care therapy. The data were produced by immunoSEQ multiplex PCR, yet TCRdb's version contains in-frame clones alone and is incomplete. The sample yields some 95,000 clones, over 75% seen once. Sequencing was performed on PBMCs, taken from a glioma patient treated with radiotherapy, temozolomide or both. All receptors come from a man in his forties with glioma.

This clone was seen once. V is TRBV5-6 and J is TRBJ2-7; 8 nucleotides match TRBD1. The CDR3 runs 15 residues. The V segment lost 0 bases and the J segment 1 base; nucleotides outside the gene matches: 3. CDR1 and CDR2 from the germline V gene are SGHDT and YYEEEE. This CDR3 reads CASSLGQGHSYEQYF. The CDR3, as DNA: TGTGCCAGCAGCTTGGGACAGGGGCATTCCTACGAGCAGTACTTC.

The chain recombines TRBV5-1 with TRBJ2-7; D unresolved. The CDR3 runs 12 residues. Per the germline V gene, CDR1 is SGHRS and CDR2 is YFSETQ. V was shortened by 2 bases and J by 4 bases, with 7 bases between the two germline ends. The chain's CDR3 is CASSFIEYEQYF. CDR3 in DNA: TGCGCCAGCAGCTTCATAGAGTACGAGCAGTACTTC. Filled out from reference TRBV5-1 and TRBJ2-7, the complete variable domain reads KAGVTQTPRYLIKTRGQQVTLSCSPISGHRSVSWYQQTPGQGLQFLFEYFSETQRNKGNFPGRFSGRQFSNSRSEMNVSTLELGDSALYLCASSFIEYEQYFGPGTRLTVT.

The DNA for the CDR3 is TGTGCCTGGAGTGTTCGCTCTTACGAGCAGTACTTC. Its translation: CAWSVRSYEQYF. The chain is built from TRBV30 and TRBJ2-7; no reliable D call. Germline lookup yields CDR1 GTSNPN and CDR2 SVGIG (reference sequence). V lost 0 bases, J lost 4 bases, and 7 bases lay in between. The CDR3 runs 12 residues.

This chain joins TRBV30 and TRBJ1-3, with D possibly matching TRBD1 (5 bases). With 0 bases removed from V and 0 bases from J, the gap between germline ends came to 9 bases. This CDR3 comprises 15 residues. Germline assignment: CDR1 GTSNPN and CDR2 SVGIG (reference sequence). CDR3 loop: CAWSVRGGSGNTIYF. In DNA, the CDR3 is TGTGCCTGGAGTGTACGGGGGGGCTCTGGAAACACCATATATTTT.

V usage is TRBV5-6 and J usage is TRBJ2-1; 8 positions agree with TRBD2. CDR3 length: 16 residues. CDR1 and CDR2 (germline): SGHDT, YYEEEE. With 6 bases clipped from V and 4 bases from J, the junction kept 12 bases outside the gene matches. Here the CDR3 reads CASIGTRGLGYNEQFF. CDR3 coding DNA: TGTGCCAGCATCGGGACTAGAGGCCTTGGTTACAATGAGCAGTTCTTC. The full variable domain, in which reference TRBV5-6 and TRBJ2-1 provide the parts outside the CDR3, is DAGVTQSPTHLIKTRGQQVTLRCSPKSGHDTVSWYQQALGQGPQFIFQYYEEEERQRGNFPDRFSGHQFPNYSSELNVNALLLGDSALYLCASIGTRGLGYNEQFFGPGTRLTVL.

This chain connects TRBV28 to TRBJ2-7, with D possibly matching TRBD1 (5 bases). Germline CDR1 MDHEN, CDR2 SYDVKM. This CDR3 comprises 12 residues. Trimming removed 6 bases at V and 3 bases at J, with 9 bases between. DNA of the CDR3: TGTGCCAGCAGCACGACAGTCTACGAGCAGTACTTC. This gives the protein CASSTTVYEQYF.

This clone was seen more than once but under ten times. This rearrangement joins TRBV29-1 to TRBJ2-3, with 7 bases lining up with TRBD2. CDR3 length equals 15 residues. With V trimmed by 5 bases and J by 2 bases, 10 bases remained unmatched. Germline CDR1 SQVTM, CDR2 ANQGSEA. CDR3 coding DNA: TGCAGCGTTAGCGGGACGGTTCTTGACACAGATACGCAGTATTTT. Translating it yields CSVSGTVLDTDTQYF.

This clone was picked up a small number of times. This chain links TRBV6-5 with TRBJ2-5, with 11 nucleotides matching TRBD2. In germline, CDR1 is MNHEY, CDR2 SVGAGI. The length of the CDR3 is 15 residues. The J segment lost 6 bases and the V segment lost 4 bases, leaving 7 bases of the junction unmatched. The CDR3 spells CASSSTSGGSKTQYF. In nucleotides, the CDR3 is TGTGCCAGCAGTTCCACTAGCGGGGGATCGAAGACCCAGTACTTC.

The V call is TRBV21-1, the J call TRBJ1-1; TRBD1 is the table's D call, not checked against the DNA. TRBV21-1 is a pseudogene locus. The length of the CDR3 is 16 residues. DNA of the CDR3: TGTGCCAGCAGCAAAAAACAACATCCCCCCGACACTGAAGCTTTCTTT. Its protein is CASSKKQHPPDTEAFF.

This chain connects TRBV7-2 to TRBJ2-7; 10 positions agree with TRBD2. CDR1 and CDR2 (germline): SGHTA, FQGNSA. The CDR3 runs 15 residues. The V gene end was trimmed by 4 bases and the J gene end by 3 bases; junction bases not matched to a gene: 6. The CDR3 nucleotides are TGTGCCAGCAGCTCCAATAGCGGGGGGCACTACGAGCAGTACTTC. Protein product: CASSSNSGGHYEQYF.

The genes are TRBV2 and TRBJ2-2; D may match TRBD1 or TRBD2 (6 bases each). Trimming cost V 4 bases and J 4 bases, with 16 bases left between them. Germline V lookup: CDR1 SNHLY, CDR2 FYNNEI. The CDR3 length is 16 residues. DNA of the CDR3: TGTGCCAGCAGTGCCTGGGGGGCGCTTCGCACCGGGGAGCTGTTTTTT. Protein sequence: CASSAWGALRTGELFF. The full variable domain, rest sourced from reference TRBV2 and TRBJ2-2, is EPEVTQTPSHQVTQMGQEVILRCVPISNHLYFYWYRQILGQKVEFLVSFYNNEISEKSEIFDDQFSVERPDGSNFTLKIRSTKLEDSAMYFCASSAWGALRTGELFFGEGSRLTVL.

The chain employs TRBV15 and TRBJ2-7; 12 bases align to TRBD1. The germline CDR1 and CDR2 sequences are LNHNV and YYDKDF (reference sequence). The CDR3 sequence is 17 residues long. J lost 7 bases, V lost 1 base, and 11 bases had no gene match. CDR3 sequence (DNA): TGTGCCACCAGCAGAGCGTATCGGGACAGGGGGCCTGGGGAGCAGTACTTC. Its translation: CATSRAYRDRGPGEQYF.

In this sample, this clone turned up a few times. The V and J genes are TRBV7-2 and TRBJ2-7, with 7 nucleotides matching TRBD2. Losses at the gene ends were 4 bases for V and 5 bases for J; bases not matched to a gene: 11. The length of the CDR3 is 15 residues. CDR1 and CDR2 (germline): SGHTA, FQGNSA. CDR3 coding DNA: TGTGCCAGCAGCTCCCGGCCTAGCGGCGGGGACGAGCAGTACTTC. Encoded protein: CASSSRPSGGDEQYF. The entire variable domain, with the rest obtained from reference TRBV7-2 and TRBJ2-7, is as follows: GAGVSQSPSNKVTEKGKDVELRCDPISGHTALYWYRQSLGQGLEFLIYFQGNSAPDKSGLPSDRFSAERTGGSVSTLTIQRTQQEDSAVYLCASSSRPSGGDEQYFGPGTRLTVT.

V gene TRBV18 combines with J gene TRBJ1-2, with D possibly matching TRBD1 (5 bases). V shed 3 bases and J shed 6 bases, with 14 bases lying between them. The CDR3 loop spans 14 amino acids. Per the germline V gene, CDR1 is KGHSH and CDR2 is LQKENI. CDR3 sequence (DNA): TGTGCCAGCTCACCCTTTACAGGAGAGAATGGCTACACCTTC. Encoded protein: CASSPFTGENGYTF.

This rearrangement joins TRBV19 to TRBJ2-3; 8 nucleotides align to TRBD1. Germline V gene sequence: CDR1 LNHDA, CDR2 SQIVND (reference sequence). V shed 7 bases, J shed 3 bases, and the junction held 3 bases outside the gene matches. The CDR3 extends over 13 amino acids. The CDR3 nucleotides read TGTGCCAGTATGGACAGGGAGACAGATACGCAGTATTTT. Translating gives CASMDRETDTQYF.

The chain has TRBV12-5 and TRBJ1-2, with 9 positions matching TRBD1. This CDR3 comprises 16 residues. From germline, CDR1 is LGHNT and CDR2 FRNRAP. V shed 2 bases, J shed 3 bases, and the junction held 7 bases outside the gene matches. CDR3 sequence: CASGLRDRAWYYGYTF. The CDR3 bases are TGTGCTAGTGGTTTGAGGGACAGGGCCTGGTACTATGGCTACACCTTC.

This sequence joins TRBV5-6 and TRBJ2-5; D unclear. The CDR3 sequence is 12 residues long. Germline V gene data show CDR1 as SGHDT and CDR2 as YYEEEE. V shed 3 bases and J shed 2 bases, with 5 bases lying between them. This CDR3 reads CASSWMQETQYF. For the CDR3, the DNA is TGTGCCAGCAGCTGGATGCAAGAGACCCAGTACTTC. The full variable domain, with the rest looked up from reference TRBV5-6 and TRBJ2-5, is DAGVTQSPTHLIKTRGQQVTLRCSPKSGHDTVSWYQQALGQGPQFIFQYYEEEERQRGNFPDRFSGHQFPNYSSELNVNALLLGDSALYLCASSWMQETQYFGPGTRLLVL.

This clone was seen more than once but under ten times. The chain joins TRBV2 to TRBJ1-4; D perhaps matches TRBD1 (5 bases). The CDR3 covers 14 residues. Trimming pared 5 bases from V and 4 bases from J, leaving 11 bases between. Germline lookup yields CDR1 SNHLY and CDR2 FYNNEI. CDR3 bases: TGTGCCAGCAGTTCGGGACGGTTTAATGAAAAACTGTTTTTT. It codes for CASSSGRFNEKLFF.

This clone was recorded a few times. V usage is TRBV27 and J usage is TRBJ2-7, with TRBD1 matching over 10 bases. Germline CDR1 MNHEY, CDR2 SMNVEV (reference sequence). This CDR3 is built from 14 residues. V gave up 6 bases and J gave up 4 bases; unmatched junction bases: 6. CDR3 sequence: CASSLTGGGYEQYF. CDR3 bases: TGTGCCAGCAGCCTGACAGGGGGCGGTTACGAGCAGTACTTC.

This chain connects TRBV5-1 to TRBJ1-3, with a possible D match to TRBD1 (6 bases). The V gene lost 4 bases and the J gene lost 1 base, with 12 bases spanning the gap. The CDR3 is 15 amino acids. The germline V gene has CDR1 SGHRS and CDR2 YFSETQ. CDR3 nucleotides: TGCGCCAGCAGCCCCTTAGGGGGATCTGGAAACACCATATATTTT. Translation gives CASSPLGGSGNTIYF.

The chain recombines TRBV4-3 with TRBJ1-5, with D possibly matching TRBD1 (5 bases). Germline V CDR1 and CDR2: LGHNA, YSLEER. Trimming took off 3 bases at V and 8 bases at J, with 11 bases between the two ends. This CDR3 is built from 13 residues. The CDR3 DNA sequence: TGCGCCAGCAGCCAGGGGGTCGGGGAGCCCCAGCATTTT. Translated, it gives CASSQGVGEPQHF.

The DNA for the CDR3 is TGTGCTAGTGGTTTGTGGGACACCATATATTTT. Amino acids: CASGLWDTIYF. The rearrangement uses TRBV12-5 and TRBJ1-3; no reliable D call. Trimming removed 2 bases at V and 8 bases at J, with 4 bases between. CDR1 is LGHNT and CDR2 is FRNRAP in the germline V gene. This CDR3 has 11 amino acids.

Only one count was recorded for this clone. This sequence joins TRBV6-5 and TRBJ2-3; tentatively, D is TRBD2 (6 bases). The CDR3 has 16 amino acids. Germline V gene data show CDR1 as MNHEY and CDR2 as SVGAGI. Deletions cut 0 bases from V and 2 bases from J, with 12 bases between. The CDR3 nucleotides are TGTGCCAGCAGTTACTCGTTGGGGGGAGACACAGATACGCAGTATTTT. Translation: CASSYSLGGDTDTQYF.

The chain recombines TRBV27 with TRBJ2-7, with 11 bases matching TRBD1. Germline V gene sequence: CDR1 MNHEY, CDR2 SMNVEV (reference sequence). This CDR3 has 15 amino acids. V lost 0 bases to trimming and J lost 6 bases; unmatched junction nucleotides: 4. CDR3 DNA sequence: TGTGCCAGCAGTTTATCATGGACAGGGGGCTTCGAGCAGTACTTC. This encodes CASSLSWTGGFEQYF.

This clone was seen more than once but under ten times. The V call is TRBV18, the J call TRBJ2-7; no clear D. Trimming stripped 6 bases from V and 4 bases from J, with 10 bases between. The CDR3 has 12 amino acids. Germline loops: CDR1 KGHSH, CDR2 LQKENI. Here the CDR3 DNA reads TGTGCCAGCTCCCCCGCGAGGTACGAGCAGTACTTC. Amino acids: CASSPARYEQYF.

The chain links TRBV30 to TRBJ1-1, with D tentatively TRBD1 (5 bases). Trimming removed 2 bases at V and 3 bases at J, with 10 bases between. Per germline, CDR1 GTSNPN and CDR2 SVGIG (reference sequence). The CDR3 covers 13 residues. The CDR3 loop is CAWSLRRDTEAFF. CDR3 coding DNA: TGTGCCTGGAGTCTTCGCAGGGACACTGAAGCTTTCTTT.